The entry below describes one TCR beta chain. As yet, its antigen is unknown. These data are taken from a study of cytomegalovirus exposure and HLA in healthy donors. Notes on the study in general: Presence/absence analyses assumed roughly uniform sequencing depth across donors, which may not hold. Later, an analysis found that common viral pathogens appeared to be linked with several of the most significant clusters. The study flagged about 150 TCR beta chains as cytomegalovirus-associated.

Primers for the PCR totalled 60 Vbeta and 13 Jbeta. Here immunoSEQ multiplex PCR was the method, and the copy in TCRdb shows in-frame clones only, minus some. The sample shows around 36,000 clones, 81% of them seen only once. The CDR3 totals 13 residues. V lost 7 bases and J lost 8, with 17 bases in between. The V gene's germline CDR1 is KGHSY and CDR2 FQNENV. This TCR came from a woman in her forties in good health and CMV-seronegative. This chain connects TRBV16 to TRBJ1-1, with no clear D. The sequencing sample was made of PBMCs. The CDR3 here is CASTNHRGVEAFF. The CDR3 DNA reads TGTGCCAGCACCAATCATCGAGGAGTCGAAGCTTTCTTT.